This T cell receptor (beta chain) was captured by sequencing in a study of CD8 T cells in ankylosing spondylitis. Whole-study results and caveats: Blood from ankylosing spondylitis patients appeared to carry a characteristic roughly 8-variant TCR beta motif. Past research had described some motif variants in reactive arthritis synovial fluid and blood. Significantly higher representation of disease-linked clones was reported for matched ankylosing spondylitis synovial fluid.

From germline, CDR1 is SNHLY and CDR2 FYNNEI. The CDR3 has 15 amino acids. Details on this clonotype: The antigen remains undetermined. At one boundary the junction diverges from the germline segment, which might be a read error.

One entry per CDR3 protein, called by TCRdb with MiXCR from the 5' RACE reads. In the table there are approximately 240,000 distinct CDR3 sequences, roughly 25% of which are singletons. The material sequenced was blood, either unsorted or a sorted T cell fraction (not recorded which). This sequence was found in a male donor with ankylosing spondylitis or in good health (not recorded which). This chain links TRBV2 with TRBJ2-7; a weak D match, TRBD2 (7 bases). Here the CDR3 DNA reads TGTGCCAGCACCTCTTGGGGGGGCGGCTCCCACGAGCAGTACTTC. Translated: CASTSWGGGSHEQYF.